This T cell receptor gamma chain was found in a study of intestinal T cells in coeliac disease (dated by TCRdb to 2020 to 2021). At the level of the whole study: In the TRG cohort, coeliac patients were much younger than controls, with a mean age of roughly 15 years compared with around 50 years. Duodenal biopsies from approximately 30 coeliac disease patients and 20 to 25 non-coeliac controls made up a second, larger TCR-gamma (TRG) cohort. The TCR-delta (TRD) cohort included duodenal biopsies from ten or so coeliac disease patients and ten or so non-coeliac controls. Paper-wide results and their limitations: Of some 54 biopsies, about 51 (approximately 94%) were correctly classified by TRG clustering, and a leave-one-out accuracy of approximately 87% was reported. A significant age difference was observed between coeliac and control groups, although significant classification was not yielded by an age-split analysis. Repeated CDR3 amino acid sequences could not be distinguished from PCR duplicates in the analysis. FFPE-derived DNA was found to be relatively degraded, and loss of a proportion of TCR sequences in each sample was likely caused by this degradation. In training, clustering based on TRD kmers put all 20 or so biopsies in the right class, and the reported leave-one-out accuracy was about 90%.

For this clone: Its antigen has not been determined. No per-base quality is available; no much larger clone lies one base away.

Genomic DNA was extracted with the QIAamp DNA FFPE tissue kit from ten 5-um FFPE scrolls per case. Classification of coeliac disease based on the TCR repertoire was tested using fully anonymised formalin-fixed paraffin-embedded duodenal biopsies that were surplus to diagnostic needs. Receptor libraries were prepared by multiplex PCR. The instrument was an Ion Torrent PGM. TRG repertoires were amplified from 150 to 250 ng of biopsy DNA with the LymphoTrack kit, in which Illumina adapters are carried by the primers. TRG amplicons were cleaned up with AMPure XP beads, measured on a 2100 Bioanalyzer, and combined in equimolar amounts. TRG libraries were sequenced on an Ion PGM instrument. The paper's processing steps were these. FastX removed reads in which more than 10% of nucleotides fell below the per-patient third-quartile quality score. Reads were aligned with IMGT/HighV-QUEST to assign V, D and J genes, identify CDR3 regions and assess functionality. Sequences were converted to amino acids, and every sequence predicted to be non-functional was removed. CDR3s were split into kmers with and without positional annotation, PCA was performed on kmer frequencies, and samples were clustered using all 1023 combinations of PCs 1-10. Classification was validated by leave-one-out cross-validation, re-optimising parameters on the remaining samples each time. Shannon diversity was computed with the vegan R package from repeated random subsamples equal to the lowest read count. Clone calls in TCRdb were regenerated from the public reads with CATT, after which identical DNA sequences shared one row. It is TCRdb's table, rather than the study itself, that gives the V and J calls and clone size. The sample contains about 540 gamma-chain clones, 52% of them found a single time. The ten most abundant clones make up roughly 18% of the sample.

The CDR3, from cysteine to phenylalanine, totals 13 residues. The only DNA kept is the CDR3, 39 bases in frame from the first base. V has 8 bases trimmed and J has 3 bases trimmed; junction bases matching no gene number 7. Specimen: a duodenal biopsy. The sequence joins TRGV11 to TRGJ1 or TRGJ2. TRGV11 is placed among ORFs of uncertain function. This TCR derives from a human donor with celiac disease. DNA sequence: TGTGCCTGCTGGACCCTTTTTTATTATAAGAAACTCTTT. Translated, it gives CACWTLFYYKKLF.